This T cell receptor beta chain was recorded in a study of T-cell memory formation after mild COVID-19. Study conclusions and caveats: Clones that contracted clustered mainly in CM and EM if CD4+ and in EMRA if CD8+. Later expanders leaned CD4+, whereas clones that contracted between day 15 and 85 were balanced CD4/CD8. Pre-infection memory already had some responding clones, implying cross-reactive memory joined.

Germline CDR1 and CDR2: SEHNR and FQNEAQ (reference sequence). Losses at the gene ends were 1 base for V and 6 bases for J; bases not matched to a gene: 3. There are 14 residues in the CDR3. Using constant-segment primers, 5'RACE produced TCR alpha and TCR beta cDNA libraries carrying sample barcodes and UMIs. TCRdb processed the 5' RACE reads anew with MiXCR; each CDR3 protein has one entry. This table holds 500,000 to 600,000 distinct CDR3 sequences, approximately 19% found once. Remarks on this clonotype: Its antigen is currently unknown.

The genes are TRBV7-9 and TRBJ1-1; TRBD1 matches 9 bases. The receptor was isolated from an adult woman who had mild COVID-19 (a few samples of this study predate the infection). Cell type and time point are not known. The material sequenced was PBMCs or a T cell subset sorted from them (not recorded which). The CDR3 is CASSLEQGASEAFF. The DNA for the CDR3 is TGTGCCAGCAGCTTAGAACAGGGGGCCTCTGAAGCTTTCTTT. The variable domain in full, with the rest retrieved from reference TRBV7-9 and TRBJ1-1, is DTGVSQNPRHKITKRGQNVTFRCDPISEHNRLYWYRQTLGQGPEFLTYFQNEAQLEKSRLLSDRFSAERPKGSFSTLEIQRTEQGDSAMYLCASSLEQGASEAFFGQGTRLTVV.